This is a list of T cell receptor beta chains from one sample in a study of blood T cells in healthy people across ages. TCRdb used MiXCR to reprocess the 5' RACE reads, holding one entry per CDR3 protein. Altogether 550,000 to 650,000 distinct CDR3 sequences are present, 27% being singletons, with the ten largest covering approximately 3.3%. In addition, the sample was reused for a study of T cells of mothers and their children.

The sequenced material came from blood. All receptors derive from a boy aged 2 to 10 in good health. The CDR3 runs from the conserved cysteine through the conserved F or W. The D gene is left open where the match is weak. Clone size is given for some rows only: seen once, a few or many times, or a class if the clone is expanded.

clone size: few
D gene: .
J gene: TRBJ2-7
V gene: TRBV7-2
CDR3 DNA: TGTGCCAGCGCGGAACCGAACTCACACGAGCAGTACTTC
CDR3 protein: CASAEPNSHEQYF

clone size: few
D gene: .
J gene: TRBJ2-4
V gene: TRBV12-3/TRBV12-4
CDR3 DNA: TGTGCCAGCAGGGGGGGAGCCAAAAACATTCAGTACTTC
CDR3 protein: CASRGGAKNIQYF

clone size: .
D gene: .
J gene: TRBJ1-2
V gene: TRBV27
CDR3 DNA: TGTGCCAGCAGTTCGCAGTCTAACTATGGCTACACCTTC
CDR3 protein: CASSSQSNYGYTF

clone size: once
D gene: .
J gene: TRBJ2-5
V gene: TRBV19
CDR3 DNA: TGTGCCAGTAGTGTGTCAGGGGCGGGGAAGACCCAGTACTTC
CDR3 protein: CASSVSGAGKTQYF

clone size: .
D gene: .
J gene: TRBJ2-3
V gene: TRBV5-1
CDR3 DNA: TGCGCCAGCAGCTCCGGGGTTAGCACAGATACGCAGTATTTT
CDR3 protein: CASSSGVSTDTQYF

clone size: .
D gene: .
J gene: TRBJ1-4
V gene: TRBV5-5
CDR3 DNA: TGTGCCAGCAGCTTGGCCTGGAGGGAAAAACTGTTTTTT
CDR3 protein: CASSLAWREKLFF

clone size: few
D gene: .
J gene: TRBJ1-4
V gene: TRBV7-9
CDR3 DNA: TGTGCCAGCAGATCCCAGAATAATGAAAAACTGTTTTTT
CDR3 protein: CASRSQNNEKLFF

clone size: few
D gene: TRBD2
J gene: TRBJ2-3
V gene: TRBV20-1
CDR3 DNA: TGCAGTGGCGGGTGGCGGGAGAAGGAAGATACGCAGTATTTT
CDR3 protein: CSGGWREKEDTQYF

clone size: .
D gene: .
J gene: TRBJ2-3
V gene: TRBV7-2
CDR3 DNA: TGTGCCAGCAGCCAACGTACTCTAGCGAGTTCTACAGATACGCAGTATTTT
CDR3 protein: CASSQRTLASSTDTQYF

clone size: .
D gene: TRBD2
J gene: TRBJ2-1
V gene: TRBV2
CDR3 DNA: TGTGCCAGCATAAATGGCGGGAGGGCCTATGAGCAGTTCTTC
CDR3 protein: CASINGGRAYEQFF

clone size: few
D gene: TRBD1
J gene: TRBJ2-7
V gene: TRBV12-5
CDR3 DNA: TGTGCTAGTGGGGATACAGGGGACTACGAGCAGTACTTC
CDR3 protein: CASGDTGDYEQYF

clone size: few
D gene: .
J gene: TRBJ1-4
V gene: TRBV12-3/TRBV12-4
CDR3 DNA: TGTGCCAGCACGACGACAGGAACATTTGAAAAACTGTTTTTT
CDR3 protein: CASTTTGTFEKLFF

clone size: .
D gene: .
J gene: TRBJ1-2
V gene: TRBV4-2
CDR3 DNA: TGTGCCAGCAGCCAAGACATGGGGGACTATGGCTACACCTTC
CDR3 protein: CASSQDMGDYGYTF

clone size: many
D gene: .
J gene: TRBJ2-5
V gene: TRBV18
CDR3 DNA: TGTGCCAGCTCCTCTGGGACGCCAAAAGAGACCCAGTACTTC
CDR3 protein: CASSSGTPKETQYF

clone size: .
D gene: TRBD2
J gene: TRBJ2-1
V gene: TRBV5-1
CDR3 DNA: TGCGCCAGCAGCTTGCCGGGGACTAGCGGGAGATCAAGGAGTGAGCAGTTCTTC
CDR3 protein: CASSLPGTSGRSRSEQFF

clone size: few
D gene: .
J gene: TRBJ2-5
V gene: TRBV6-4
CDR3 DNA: TGTGCCAGCAGTGAAGGGGGGCCCAAGGGAGAGACCCAGTACTTC
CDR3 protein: CASSEGGPKGETQYF

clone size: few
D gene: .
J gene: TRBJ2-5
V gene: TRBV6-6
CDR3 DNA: TGTGCCAGCAGTTACAGGGAATGGGGTCAAGAGACCCAGTACTTC
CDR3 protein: CASSYREWGQETQYF

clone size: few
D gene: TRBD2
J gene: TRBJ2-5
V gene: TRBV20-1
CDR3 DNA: TGCAGTGCTTATCCGGGACTAGCAGGGGAGACCCAGTACTTC
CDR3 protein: CSAYPGLAGETQYF

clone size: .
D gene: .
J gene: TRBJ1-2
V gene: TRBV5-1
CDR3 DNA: TGCGCCAGCAGCACGGGGAGGACAGTCTTCTATGGCTACACCTTC
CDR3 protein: CASSTGRTVFYGYTF

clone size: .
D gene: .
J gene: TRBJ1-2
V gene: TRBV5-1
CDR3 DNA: TGCGCCAGCAGCTTCAACAGGGTACAGTCCAACTATGGCTACACCTTC
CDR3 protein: CASSFNRVQSNYGYTF

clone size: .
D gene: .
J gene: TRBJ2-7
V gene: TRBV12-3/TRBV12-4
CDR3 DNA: TGTGCCAGCAGCCCCCCACGGGGTCCTAACGAGCAGTACTTC
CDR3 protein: CASSPPRGPNEQYF

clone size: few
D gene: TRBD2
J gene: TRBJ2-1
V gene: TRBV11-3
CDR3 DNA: TGTGCCAGCAGCTTAGTAGGGCGGGAGGGGAATGAGCAGTTCTTC
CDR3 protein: CASSLVGREGNEQFF

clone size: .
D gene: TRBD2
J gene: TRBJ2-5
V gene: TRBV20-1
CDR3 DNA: TGCAGTGCTAGGGACCTAGCGGTTTACCAAGAGACCCAGTACTTC
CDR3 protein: CSARDLAVYQETQYF

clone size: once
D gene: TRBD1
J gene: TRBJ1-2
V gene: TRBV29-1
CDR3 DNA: TGCAGCGTTGATACAGGGGGCGCGGAGAACTATGGCTACACCTTC
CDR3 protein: CSVDTGGAENYGYTF

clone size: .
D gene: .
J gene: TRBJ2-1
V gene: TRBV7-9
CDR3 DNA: TGTGCCAGCAGCTTAGGGAATTTGGGCGGACTCCCGGCTGAGCAGTTCTTC
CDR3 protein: CASSLGNLGGLPAEQFF

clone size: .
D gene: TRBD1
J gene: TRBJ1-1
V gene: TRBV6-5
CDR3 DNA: TGTGCCAGCAGCCCGGGACAGAGGAACACTGAAGCTTTCTTT
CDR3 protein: CASSPGQRNTEAFF

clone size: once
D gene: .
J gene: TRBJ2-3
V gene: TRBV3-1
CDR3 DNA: TGTGCCAGCAGCCAAGACCAACTCTCGTCAGATACGCAGTATTTT
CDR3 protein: CASSQDQLSSDTQYF

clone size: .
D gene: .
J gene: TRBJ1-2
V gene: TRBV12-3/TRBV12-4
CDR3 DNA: TGTGCCAGCAGCTGGGGCTTACGGGTCTATGGCTACACCTTC
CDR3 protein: CASSWGLRVYGYTF

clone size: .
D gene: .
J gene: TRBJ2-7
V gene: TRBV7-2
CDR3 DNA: TGTGCCAGCAGCTTAGAAAGAGGGGGAGGGCTCCACGAGCAGTACTTC
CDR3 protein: CASSLERGGGLHEQYF

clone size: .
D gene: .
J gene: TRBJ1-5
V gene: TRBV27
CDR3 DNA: TGTGCCAGCAGTTTATCGGGCTCCAATCAGCCCCAGCATTTT
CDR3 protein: CASSLSGSNQPQHF

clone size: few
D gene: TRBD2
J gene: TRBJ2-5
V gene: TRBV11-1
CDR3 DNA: TGTGCCAGCAGCTTAGGCCCCCCTATAGCGGGGGGCCAAGAGGCCCAGTACTTC
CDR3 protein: CASSLGPPIAGGQEAQYF

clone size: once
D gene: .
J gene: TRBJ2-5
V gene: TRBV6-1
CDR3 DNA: TGTGCCAGCAGTGAAGTTCCAGGGAGGGAGACCCAGTACTTC
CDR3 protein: CASSEVPGRETQYF

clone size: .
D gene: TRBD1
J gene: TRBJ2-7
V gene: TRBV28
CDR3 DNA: TGTGCCAGCAGGACCCCGGGGACAGGGATCTACGAGCAGTACTTC
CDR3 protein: CASRTPGTGIYEQYF

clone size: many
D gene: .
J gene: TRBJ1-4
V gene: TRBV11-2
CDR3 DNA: TGTGCCAGCAGCTTATGGGCCGGAACTAATGAAAAACTGTTTTTT
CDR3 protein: CASSLWAGTNEKLFF

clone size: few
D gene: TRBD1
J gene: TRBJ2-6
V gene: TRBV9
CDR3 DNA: TGTGCCAGCAGCGTCGGGACAGGAAGTCCCTCTGGGGCCAACGTCCTGACTTTC
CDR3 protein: CASSVGTGSPSGANVLTF

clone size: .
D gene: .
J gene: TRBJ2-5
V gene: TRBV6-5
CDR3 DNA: TGTGCCAGCAGTTACTCGATACTGGGGACCCAGTACTTC
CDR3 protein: CASSYSILGTQYF

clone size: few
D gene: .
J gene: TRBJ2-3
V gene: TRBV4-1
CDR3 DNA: TGCGCCAGCAGCCAAGTGGTCGTAACAGATACGCAGTATTTT
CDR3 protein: CASSQVVVTDTQYF

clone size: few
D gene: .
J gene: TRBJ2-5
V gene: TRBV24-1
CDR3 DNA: TGTGCCACCAGTGATTACCCCCCGGTCCCGCGGGAGACCCAGTACTTC
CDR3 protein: CATSDYPPVPRETQYF

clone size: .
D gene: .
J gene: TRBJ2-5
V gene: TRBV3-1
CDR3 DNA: TGTGCCAGCAGCCAAGACGGGACCATCGCGGAGACCCAGTACTTC
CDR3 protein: CASSQDGTIAETQYF

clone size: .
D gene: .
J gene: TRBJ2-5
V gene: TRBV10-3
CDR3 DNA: TGTGCCATCAGCGGGCCTGGGGAGACCCAGTACTTC
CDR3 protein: CAISGPGETQYF

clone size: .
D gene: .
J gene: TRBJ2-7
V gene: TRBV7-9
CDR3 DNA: TGTGCCAGCAGCCCCACACTTCAAAACGAGCAGTACTTC
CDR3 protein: CASSPTLQNEQYF

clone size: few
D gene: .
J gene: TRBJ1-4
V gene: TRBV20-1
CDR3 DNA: TGCAGTGCTAGTTCCGGATCGAATGAAAAACTGTTTTTT
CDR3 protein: CSASSGSNEKLFF

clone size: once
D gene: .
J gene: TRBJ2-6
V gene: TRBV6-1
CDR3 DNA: TGTGCCAGCAGTGATGTCGACTCTGGGGCCAACGTCCTGACTTTC
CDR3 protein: CASSDVDSGANVLTF